Listed below are T cell receptor beta chains from one sample, sequenced in a study of response to subunit inactivated influenza vaccine. TCRdb used MiXCR to reprocess the RT-PCR reads, holding one entry per CDR3 protein. The sample yields under 800,000 distinct CDR3 sequences, 14% seen once. The sample was PBMCs from blood, taken 14 days before vaccination. These receptors originate from a man between 45 and 60 years old who received an inactivated influenza vaccine. The CDR3 runs from the conserved cysteine through the conserved F or W. A D gene is named only where the DNA matches it firmly. Part of the rows lack a size; the others show once, few, many or a class for expanded clones.

D	size	V	J	DNA	CDR3
.	many	TRBV28	TRBJ2-3	TGTGCCAGCAGTTTGCCCCGAGGCGGGGTGGGAACAGATACGCAGTATTTT	CASSLPRGGVGTDTQYF
.	.	TRBV5-1	TRBJ1-1	TGCGCCAGCAGGAATCCGGGTGCGGGCACTGAAGCTTTCTTT	CASRNPGAGTEAFF
.	.	TRBV20-1	TRBJ1-6	TGCAGTGCTGATACCGGGACACCCCTTTTTCCTAATTCACCCCTCCACTTT	CSADTGTPLFPNSPLHF
TRBD1	.	TRBV7-8	TRBJ2-7	TGTGCCAGCAGCTTAGTAGTGGGACAGGGGACGTACGAGCAGTACTTC	CASSLVVGQGTYEQYF
.	many	TRBV20-1	TRBJ2-2	TGCAGTGCTAGACCCTTGGGGGGGCCGGACACCGGGGAGCTGTTTTTT	CSARPLGGPDTGELFF
.	.	TRBV20-1	TRBJ1-1	TGCAGTGTCGCGCCTCGGCCTGAAGCTTTCTTT	CSVAPRPEAFF
TRBD1	.	TRBV7-2	TRBJ2-5	TGTGCCAGCAGCCTGGGGGACAGGGTAGTAGAGACCCAGTACTTC	CASSLGDRVVETQYF
TRBD1	few	TRBV20-1	TRBJ1-2	TGCAGTGCAGCTACAGGGGACTCTGGCTACACCTTC	CSAATGDSGYTF
TRBD2	few	TRBV2	TRBJ2-7	TGTGCCAGCACGGGACTAGCGGGAGGAGACTACGAGCAGTACTTC	CASTGLAGGDYEQYF
.	few	TRBV30	TRBJ2-1	TGTGCCTGGAAGTTCGGGTCTTACAATGAGCAGTTCTTC	CAWKFGSYNEQFF
TRBD1	.	TRBV12-3/TRBV12-4	TRBJ1-2	TGTGCCAGCAGTTTCGACAGGGGACCGACGATAGATGGCTACACCTTC	CASSFDRGPTIDGYTF
TRBD2	few	TRBV5-1	TRBJ2-3	TGCGCCAGCAGTGGCGGGGGGGCCTTCGGCACAGATACGCAGTATTTT	CASSGGGAFGTDTQYF
.	many	TRBV4-3	TRBJ2-3	TGCGCCAGCAGCCAAGATCGTGTAAGGGGGGGCGTTTCTGGTACGCAGTATTTT	CASSQDRVRGGVSGTQYF
.	.	TRBV24-1	TRBJ2-3	TGTGCCACCAGTGATCCCCCGGGCGATACGCAGTATTTT	CATSDPPGDTQYF
TRBD2	.	TRBV5-1	TRBJ2-1	TGCGCCAGCAGCCCTGTCCTAGCGGGGGGACACAATGAGCAGTTCTTC	CASSPVLAGGHNEQFF
.	.	TRBV6-1	TRBJ1-4	TGTGCCAGCAGCCCCCGGCGGACTGAAAAACTGTTTTTT	CASSPRRTEKLFF
.	.	TRBV19	TRBJ2-3	TGTGCCAGTAGTGTCACTAGCTTAGCAGATACGCAGTATTTT	CASSVTSLADTQYF
.	few	TRBV12-3/TRBV12-4	TRBJ2-2	TGTGCCAGCAGTCCCAGAGCGGACGGGGAGCTGTTTTTT	CASSPRADGELFF
.	.	TRBV7-9	TRBJ2-2	TGTGCCACCACCGGGGAGCTGTTTTTT	CATTGELFF
TRBD1	few	TRBV10-3	TRBJ2-1	TGTGCCATCAGTGGCGGCACAGGGGGAGCCTACAATGAGCAGTTCTTC	CAISGGTGGAYNEQFF
.	few	TRBV7-2	TRBJ1-2	TGTGCCAGCAGCTTAGGAGGCAGTCATGGCTACACCTTC	CASSLGGSHGYTF
.	.	TRBV29-1	TRBJ2-3	TGCAGCGTTGGTGGAGTCCCTACAGATACGCAGTATTTT	CSVGGVPTDTQYF
TRBD1	.	TRBV6-1	TRBJ1-1	TGTGCCAGCAGTGAACAGGGGGTTAACACTGAAGCTTTCTTT	CASSEQGVNTEAFF
TRBD1	.	TRBV5-1	TRBJ2-7	TGCGCCAGCAGCTTGGTCCGGACAGGGGACGAGCAGTACTTC	CASSLVRTGDEQYF
TRBD2	.	TRBV5-1	TRBJ2-1	TGCGCCAGCAGCTTTAGCGGGGCCGCTGATGAGCAGTTCTTC	CASSFSGAADEQFF
.	few	TRBV5-1	TRBJ2-5	TGCGCCAGCAGCCGAATCGGGACACCCCAAGAGACCCAGTACTTC	CASSRIGTPQETQYF
TRBD2	.	TRBV2	TRBJ2-3	TGTGCCAGCAGTGGATCCCCTAGCGGGGAGGACACAGATACGCAGTATTTT	CASSGSPSGEDTDTQYF
.	few	TRBV20-1	TRBJ2-5	TGCAGTGCTCAAATAGGCGGGGTCGGAGAGACCCAGTACTTC	CSAQIGGVGETQYF
TRBD1	.	TRBV20-1	TRBJ1-6	TGCAGTGCTAGAGATGGGCGGGACAGCTATAATTCACCCCTCCACTTT	CSARDGRDSYNSPLHF